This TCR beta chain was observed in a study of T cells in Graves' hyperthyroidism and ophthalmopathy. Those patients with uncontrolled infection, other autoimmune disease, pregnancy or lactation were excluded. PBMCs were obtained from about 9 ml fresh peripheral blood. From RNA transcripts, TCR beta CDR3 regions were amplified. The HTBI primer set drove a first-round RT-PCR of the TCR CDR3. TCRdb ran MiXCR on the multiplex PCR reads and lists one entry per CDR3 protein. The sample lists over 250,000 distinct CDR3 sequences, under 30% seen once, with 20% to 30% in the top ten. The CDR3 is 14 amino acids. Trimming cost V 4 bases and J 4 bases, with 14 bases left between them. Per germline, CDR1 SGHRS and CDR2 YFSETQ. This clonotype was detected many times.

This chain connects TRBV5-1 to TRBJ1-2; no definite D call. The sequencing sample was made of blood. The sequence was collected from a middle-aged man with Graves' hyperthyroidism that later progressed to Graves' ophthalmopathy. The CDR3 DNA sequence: TGCGCCAGCAGCCTGGACGGCGACGGCTATGGCTACACCTTC. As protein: CASSLDGDGYGYTF.